One sample yielded the 9 T cell receptor beta chains listed below, sequenced in a study of blood T cell repertoires in COVID-19. Here immunoSEQ multiplex PCR was the method, and the copy in TCRdb shows in-frame clones only, minus some. The table lists 190,000 or so clones, about nine tenths of them singletons. Sequencing was done on a sample of PBMCs or T cells enriched from blood (not recorded which). All receptors come from a woman in her thirties who had recovered from COVID-19.

The rearrangement joins TRBV6-2 or TRBV6-3 to TRBJ1-3; 8 bases match TRBD1. Germline CDR1 is MNHEY and CDR2 is SVGEGT. Trimming removed 4 bases from V and 1 base from J; junction bases left unmatched: 6. This CDR3 is 16 amino acids long. The CDR3 DNA is TGTGCCAGCAGTTCTCGGACAGGGTCGTCTGGAAACACCATATATTTT. This codes for CASSSRTGSSGNTIYF.

The chain is built from TRBV7-8 and TRBJ1-4; D is perhaps TRBD1 (5 bases). V dropped 0 bases and J dropped 5 bases, with 13 bases sitting between them. The CDR3 runs to 16 residues. CDR1 SGHVS and CDR2 FQNEAQ come from the germline V gene. CDR3: CASSLAQLGVNEKLFF. In nucleotides, the CDR3 is TGTGCCAGCAGCTTAGCGCAATTAGGGGTAAATGAAAAACTGTTTTTT.

In its sample, this clone was seen once. The chain employs TRBV30 and TRBJ1-3; the match to TRBD1 covers 7 bases. CDR3 length: 15 residues. The ends lost 4 bases at V and 0 bases at J; junction bases unmatched: 6. Germline lookup yields CDR1 GTSNPN and CDR2 SVGIG (reference sequence). The CDR3 DNA sequence: TGTGCCTGGACTCGCGACAGGGCCTCTGGAAACACCATATATTTT. As protein: CAWTRDRASGNTIYF.

The chain has TRBV19 and TRBJ1-1, with a tentative D call TRBD1 (5 bases). CDR3 length equals 15 residues. Trimming shortened V by 5 bases and J by 1 base, and 14 bases separated the two germline ends. CDR1 is LNHDA and CDR2 is SQIVND in the germline V gene (reference sequence). This CDR3 reads CASSVQGIRNTEAFF. The CDR3 bases are TGTGCCAGTAGTGTTCAGGGAATTCGGAACACTGAAGCTTTCTTT.

V is TRBV7-6 and J is TRBJ2-2; 8 positions agree with TRBD2. Germline V gives CDR1 SGHVS, CDR2 FNYEAQ. The CDR3 extends over 16 amino acids. V trimming: 5 bases; J trimming: 5 bases; junction bases outside the gene matches: 10. The DNA for the CDR3 is TGTGCCAGCAGCCCCCCGGGGGGGCCGCGGACCGGGGAGCTGTTTTTT. This translates into CASSPPGGPRTGELFF.

This clone appeared once. This chain joins TRBV6-4 and TRBJ1-2, with D hard to call. Germline CDR1 is MRHNA and CDR2 is SNTAGT. The length of the CDR3 is 13 residues. Trimming pared 3 bases from V and 8 bases from J, leaving 13 bases between. CDR3 bases: TGTGCCAGCAGTGAAGGATCCGGGTTGGGCTACACCTTC. Its translation: CASSEGSGLGYTF.

This clone came up once. The CDR3 spells CASSQEVTDSASGNTIYF. CDR3 nucleotide sequence: TGTGCCAGCAGCCAAGAGGTTACCGACAGCGCCTCTGGAAACACCATATATTTT. The chain recombines TRBV3-1 (or the pseudogene TRBV3-2) with TRBJ1-3; a possible D gene is TRBD1 (5 bases). V lost 0 bases to trimming and J lost 0 bases, with 15 bases between them. The CDR3 has 18 amino acids. Looked up from germline, CDR1 is LGHDT and CDR2 is YNNKEL (reference sequence).

The CDR3 DNA reads TGTGCCAGTAGTATCGATAGCGGGACAGTGAACACTGAAGCTTTCTTT. This sequence encodes CASSIDSGTVNTEAFF. The chain joins TRBV19 to TRBJ1-1, with 7 bases lining up with TRBD1. CDR1 is LNHDA, CDR2 SQIVND, per germline (reference sequence). This CDR3 region has 16 residues. V lost 3 bases, J lost 0 bases, and 7 bases stayed unmatched.

The CDR3 bases are TGTGCCAGCAGCCCCCGGACAGACACCTACGAGCAGTACTTC. Residues: CASSPRTDTYEQYF. The J gene is TRBJ2-7, the V gene TRBV7-9; D is perhaps TRBD1 (6 bases). With 5 bases removed from V and 2 bases from J, the gap between germline ends came to 13 bases. This CDR3 is built from 14 residues. CDR1 and CDR2 from the germline V gene are SEHNR and FQNEAQ (reference sequence).